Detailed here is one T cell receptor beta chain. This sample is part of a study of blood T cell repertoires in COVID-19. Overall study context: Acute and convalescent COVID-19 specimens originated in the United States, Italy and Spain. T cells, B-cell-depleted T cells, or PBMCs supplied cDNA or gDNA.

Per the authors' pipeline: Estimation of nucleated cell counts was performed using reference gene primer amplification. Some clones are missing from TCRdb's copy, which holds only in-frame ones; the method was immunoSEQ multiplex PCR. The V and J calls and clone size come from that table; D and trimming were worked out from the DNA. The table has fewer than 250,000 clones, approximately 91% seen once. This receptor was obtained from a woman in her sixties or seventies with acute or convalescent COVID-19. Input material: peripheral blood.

The CDR3, as DNA: TGTGCCAGCAGCCAAGACCCTGGACTAGCGGAAACCAAAAACATTCAGTACTTC. It yields the protein CASSQDPGLAETKNIQYF. The V gene is TRBV3-1 (or the pseudogene TRBV3-2), the J gene TRBJ2-4, with 10 positions matching TRBD2. The germline V gene encodes CDR1 LGHDT and CDR2 YNNKEL (reference sequence). The CDR3 spans 18 residues. The ends lost 0 bases at V and 2 bases at J; junction bases unmatched: 7.